The present T cell receptor (beta chain) was sequenced within a study of shared clonotypes between healthy human individuals (dated by TCRdb to the early 2020s). In terms of the full investigation: The cohort included three men and a couple of women between 18 and 49 years of age. To increase sequencing depth and limit assay-specific biases, different laboratories used diverse techniques to prepare libraries and sequence TCR repertoires. Each donor's leukapheresis produced roughly between about 0.8 and 8.9 billion PBMCs. To estimate repertoire size and how much clonotypes are shared between individuals, the study performed deep sequencing of blood TCR repertoires from roughly five healthy adults. For each donor, CD4 naive and CD4 memory were each run on three plates, CD8 naive on two plates, and CD8 memory on one plate.

TCR CDR3 regions were amplified from genomic DNA by multiplex PCR using the deep immunoSEQ assay. Extracted genomic DNA from each cell subset was spread evenly across all wells of several immunoSEQ 96-well plates, with each plate serving as a replicate. For sorted subsets, roughly 0.2 ug genomic DNA, equal to about 30,000 T cell genomes, was loaded into each replicate PCR. Purified libraries were quantified with a Qubit 3.0 fluorometer, sized on a Bioanalyzer 2100, and re-quantified with the KAPA Library Quantification kit. Every immunoSEQ 96-well plate was sequenced on a dedicated single-read 150-cycle Illumina NextSeq 550 flow cell. From the authors' description of their analysis: Because the immunoSEQ output included only junctional sequences and no quality scores, the filtering could not be the same as the filtering used for full-length reads. To assign V/J genes and CDR3, sequences were annotated using PyIR, a Python wrapper for IgBLAST v1.9, with IMGT germline references. Reads were removed for weak V/J assignments (E-value above 1e-6), missing CDR3, stop codons, out-of-frame junctions, or ambiguous translated residues. V3J clonotypes were defined as sequences sharing an identical inferred V gene, J gene, and CDR3 amino acid sequence. The percentage overlap between two repertoires was calculated by dividing the number of shared unique clonotypes by the size of the smaller repertoire. Three approaches were used to assess repertoire richness: RTK rarefaction, the Chao1 estimator, and Recon v2.1 estimates of unobserved clonotypes. Generation probabilities were computed with OLGA for all TCRbeta clonotypes obtained by the gDNA method from a few donors. TCRdb mirrors the immuneACCESS table, restricted to in-frame sequences. Some clones are absent from its copies; in checked studies, under half trace to an unresolved V gene, and the reason for the others is unknown. The V and J calls and the clone size are those of that table, but D and trimming were determined from the DNA. The sample yields 2 million to 2.5 million clones; 85% to 95% were counted once. Of the sample, about 0.36% falls within the top ten clones.

The donors were healthy, HIV-negative adults with no recently reported acute infections or vaccinations. All donors were Caucasian adults living in Nashville, Tennessee, USA. CD4+ T cells were enriched by magnetic negative selection, after which naive cells were positively selected on CD45RA and the negative fraction was taken as the memory subset. Blood was collected by leukapheresis, and PBMCs were isolated by Ficoll-Histopaque density gradient centrifugation and then cryopreserved in liquid nitrogen vapor phase. Analytical flow cytometry was used to check the purity and quantity of every magnetically sorted T cell population. Genomic DNA was isolated from each sorted fraction and quantified by UV absorbance on a Nanodrop 2000c. What the authors observed across the whole study: Compared with non-shared clonotypes, the clonotypes found in all four sorted-subset donors had higher generation probabilities. Because the study included only a small number of donors, the genetic and exposure-history diversity represented was limited. Roughly 5% of naive CD4, approximately 3.7% of naive CD8, roughly 2.4% of memory CD4, and approximately 0.4% of memory CD8 clonotypes were shared across a few donors. Sampling was limited to blood, and TCR repertoires in tissue likely differ from TCR repertoires in blood. Even with the large sequencing depth, rarefaction of the sorted-subset datasets indicated that sequencing was incomplete. Based on pairwise subsampling, the degree of clonotype sharing among donors was expected to be affected by sequencing depth. Larger estimated clonotype richness was generally found for naive subsets than for memory subsets.

For this clone: No cognate antigen has been identified for it. No per-base quality is available; no much larger clone lies one base away.

The receptor was derived from a man between 18 and 35 years old in good health. Some clones in this sample may be carry-over from other donors' samples. Sequences were obtained from naive CD4+ T cells from PBMCs. The cell subset or site label, read with the paper, signifies: CD45RA+ positively selected.

The nucleotides read TGTGCCAGCAGGGGCGGACAGGGCTACGAGCAGTACTTC. It encodes CASRGGQGYEQYF. This receptor chain uses TRBV11-2 and TRBJ2-7, and 8 junctional nucleotides match TRBD1. The CDR3, cysteine through phenylalanine, is 13 amino acids long. Just the 39-base CDR3 DNA is kept, in frame starting at base 1. The germline V gene provides CDR1 SGHAT and CDR2 FQNNGV. V is pruned by 6 bases and J by 3 bases, leaving 4 bases of the junction without a gene match.